The rows below give T cell receptor beta chains drawn from one sample of a study of blood T cell repertoires in COVID-19. Measured with immunoSEQ multiplex PCR; TCRdb has only the in-frame clones, and not every one. This sample has around 260,000 clones, with roughly 90% found just once. Sample: PBMCs or T cells enriched from blood (not recorded which). The receptors here all came from a woman aged 25-40 years who had recovered from COVID-19. Both conserved end residues are part of each CDR3. A D gene is named only where the DNA matches it firmly. Rows may omit the clone size; those that give it use once, few, many or a size class.

TRBV14,TRBJ1-1,-,-,CASSQDRRVNTEAFF,TGTGCCAGCAGCCAAGATCGGAGGGTAAACACTGAAGCTTTCTTT
TRBV19,TRBJ2-7,-,TRBD2,CASSIRLAYSYEQYF,TGTGCCAGTAGTATTAGACTAGCATACTCCTACGAGCAGTACTTC
TRBV6-5,TRBJ1-2,-,-,CASRTDLALGYTF,TGTGCCAGCAGAACCGACCTAGCCCTTGGCTACACCTTC
TRBV7-2,TRBJ1-5,-,-,CASSPSGRESNQPQHF,TGTGCCAGCAGCCCAAGCGGGAGGGAAAGCAATCAGCCCCAGCATTTT
TRBV28,TRBJ2-7,once,TRBD1,CASSRDRGFYEQYF,TGTGCCAGCAGCCGGGACAGGGGGTTTTACGAGCAGTACTTC
TRBV28,TRBJ2-1,-,-,CASSIRLPSYNEQFF,TGTGCCAGCAGTATCAGGTTGCCCTCCTACAATGAGCAGTTCTTC
TRBV6-2/TRBV6-3,TRBJ2-7,-,-,CASSSGQSAALGDEQYF,TGTGCCAGCAGTTCCGGACAGAGTGCGGCCCTAGGTGACGAGCAGTACTTC
TRBV5-4,TRBJ2-3,-,TRBD1,CASSLEGTGEEDTQYF,TGTGCCAGCAGCTTGGAGGGGACAGGGGAGGAAGATACGCAGTATTTT
TRBV27,TRBJ2-7,-,TRBD1,CASSLSGTGGEQYF,TGTGCCAGCAGTTTATCCGGGACAGGTGGCGAGCAGTACTTC
TRBV18,TRBJ2-7,-,TRBD1,CASSPGQVSEQYF,TGTGCCAGCTCACCGGGACAGGTTAGCGAGCAGTACTTC
TRBV7-9,TRBJ1-2,few,-,CASSLANLGAVTGGYTF,TGTGCCAGCAGCTTAGCCAACTTGGGGGCGGTTACCGGTGGCTACACCTTC
TRBV28,TRBJ2-3,few,TRBD2,CASSAYREASGKSTDTQYF,TGTGCCAGCAGTGCATATCGAGAGGCTAGCGGGAAGAGCACAGATACGCAGTATTTT
TRBV4-1,TRBJ1-2,-,TRBD1,CASSHTGTVYGYTF,TGCGCCAGCAGCCATACGGGGACAGTCTATGGCTACACCTTC
TRBV7-9,TRBJ2-1,-,-,CASMIGDEQFF,TGTGCCAGCATGATAGGGGATGAGCAGTTCTTC
TRBV6-2/TRBV6-3,TRBJ2-7,-,-,CASSPAGLEEQYF,TGTGCCAGCAGCCCCGCGGGGCTTGAGGAGCAGTACTTC
TRBV4-3,TRBJ2-7,-,TRBD1,CASSHSGTGESYEQYF,TGCGCCAGCAGCCACTCCGGGACAGGGGAATCCTACGAGCAGTACTTC
TRBV7-3,TRBJ2-5,-,TRBD1,CASSFGTGGLETQYF,TGTGCCAGCAGCTTTGGGACAGGGGGCCTGGAGACCCAGTACTTC
TRBV7-8,TRBJ2-7,once,-,CASSLGAEQYF,TGTGCCAGCAGCTTAGGGGCCGAGCAGTACTTC
TRBV6-5,TRBJ2-7,-,-,CASIEQVSYEQYF,TGTGCCAGCATAGAACAGGTCTCCTACGAGCAGTACTTC
TRBV5-4,TRBJ2-7,-,-,CASSLMGGRAYEQYF,TGTGCCAGCAGCTTGATGGGGGGTCGGGCCTACGAGCAGTACTTC
TRBV4-1,TRBJ2-7,-,TRBD1,CASRHAGTGEYEQYF,TGCGCCAGCAGACACGCCGGGACAGGGGAATACGAGCAGTACTTC
TRBV29-1,TRBJ1-2,-,TRBD1,CSVGQGVYGYTF,TGCAGCGTAGGACAGGGCGTCTATGGCTACACCTTC
TRBV5-4,TRBJ2-1,-,TRBD2,CASSSWTSGSYEQFF,TGTGCCAGCAGCTCTTGGACTAGCGGGAGCTATGAGCAGTTCTTC
TRBV25-1,TRBJ2-5,-,-,CASRVKGGGFQETQYF,TGTGCCAGCAGGGTCAAGGGGGGGGGTTTTCAAGAGACCCAGTACTTC
TRBV5-4,TRBJ2-5,-,TRBD1,CASSMTGRSQETQYF,TGTGCCAGCAGCATGACAGGGCGGTCCCAAGAGACCCAGTACTTC
TRBV12-5,TRBJ2-5,-,TRBD1,CASADRGPETQYF,TGTGCTAGTGCTGACAGGGGGCCCGAGACCCAGTACTTC
TRBV2,TRBJ1-4,-,-,CASTEGPNEKLFF,TGTGCCAGCACGGAGGGGCCTAATGAAAAACTGTTTTTT
TRBV28,TRBJ2-7,-,TRBD2,CASSFSAGSPYEQYF,TGTGCCAGCAGTTTTTCAGCGGGAAGTCCCTACGAGCAGTACTTC
TRBV30,TRBJ1-4,-,-,CAWRRGGEKLFF,TGTGCCTGGAGAAGGGGAGGGGAAAAACTGTTTTTT
TRBV18,TRBJ2-3,-,-,CASSRPTGGSDTQYF,TGTGCCAGCTCACGTCCAACGGGTGGGTCAGATACGCAGTATTTT